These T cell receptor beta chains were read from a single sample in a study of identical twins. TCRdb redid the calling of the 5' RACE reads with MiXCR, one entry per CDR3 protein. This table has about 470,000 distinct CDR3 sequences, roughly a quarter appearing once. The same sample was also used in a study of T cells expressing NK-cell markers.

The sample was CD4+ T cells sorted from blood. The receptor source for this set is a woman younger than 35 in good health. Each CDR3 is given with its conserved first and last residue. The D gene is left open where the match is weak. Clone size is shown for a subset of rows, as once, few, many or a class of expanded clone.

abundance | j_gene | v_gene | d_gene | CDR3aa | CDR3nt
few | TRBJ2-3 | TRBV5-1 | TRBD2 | CASSLARGGSDTQYF | TGCGCCAGCAGCTTGGCGCGGGGGGGTTCAGATACGCAGTATTTT
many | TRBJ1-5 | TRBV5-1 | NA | CASSKNGGNQPQHF | TGCGCCAGCAGCAAGAATGGGGGGAATCAGCCCCAGCATTTT
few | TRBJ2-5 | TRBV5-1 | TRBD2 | CASSPQAGRVETQYF | TGCGCCAGCAGCCCCCAGGCAGGGAGGGTAGAGACCCAGTACTTC
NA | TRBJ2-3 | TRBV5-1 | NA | CASSLVYTDTQYF | TGCGCCAGCAGCTTGGTATACACAGATACGCAGTATTTT
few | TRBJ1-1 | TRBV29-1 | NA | CTSRGDPGGTEAFF | TGCACCTCTAGGGGGGACCCTGGGGGAACTGAAGCTTTCTTT
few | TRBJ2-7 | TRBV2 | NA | CASSGFLGFEQYF | TGTGCCAGCAGCGGATTCCTGGGATTTGAGCAGTACTTC
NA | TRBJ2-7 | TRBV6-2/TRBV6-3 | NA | CASNRWIVEVYEQYF | TGTGCCAGCAATCGGTGGATCGTGGAGGTCTACGAGCAGTACTTC
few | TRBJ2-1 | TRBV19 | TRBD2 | CASSSSVAGYNEQFF | TGTGCCAGTAGTTCCTCGGTAGCGGGATACAATGAGCAGTTCTTC
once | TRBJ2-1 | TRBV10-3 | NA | CAISESGLDNEQFF | TGTGCCATCAGTGAGTCGGGGCTCGACAATGAGCAGTTCTTC
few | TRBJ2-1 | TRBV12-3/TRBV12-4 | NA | CASSSQGLQYNEQFF | TGTGCCAGCAGTTCACAGGGACTACAGTACAATGAGCAGTTCTTC
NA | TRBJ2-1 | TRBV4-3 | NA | CASSPWTDYNEQFF | TGCGCCAGCAGCCCTTGGACGGACTACAATGAGCAGTTCTTC
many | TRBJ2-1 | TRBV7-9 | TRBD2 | CASSRLAGKTEQFF | TGTGCCAGCAGCCGACTAGCGGGAAAAACCGAGCAGTTCTTC
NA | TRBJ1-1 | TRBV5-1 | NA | CASSDQHGNTEAFF | TGCGCCAGCAGCGACCAACATGGCAACACTGAAGCTTTCTTT
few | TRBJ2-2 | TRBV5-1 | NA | CASSPGPENTGELFF | TGCGCCAGCAGCCCCGGACCAGAAAACACCGGGGAGCTGTTTTTT
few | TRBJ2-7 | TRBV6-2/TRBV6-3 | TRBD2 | CASSHGLAGGRYEQYF | TGTGCCAGCAGTCACGGACTAGCGGGAGGTCGGTACGAGCAGTACTTC
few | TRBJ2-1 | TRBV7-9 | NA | CASVSYNEQFF | TGTGCCAGCGTCTCATACAATGAGCAGTTCTTC
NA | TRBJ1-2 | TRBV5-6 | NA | CASSLGAHYGYTF | TGTGCCAGCAGCTTAGGGGCCCACTATGGCTACACCTTC
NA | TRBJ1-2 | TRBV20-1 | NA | CSASAGLNYGYTF | TGCAGTGCTAGCGCAGGGCTTAACTATGGCTACACCTTC
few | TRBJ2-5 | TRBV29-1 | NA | CSKTTSTKGETQYF | TGCAGCAAAACAACTAGCACAAAAGGAGAGACCCAGTACTTC
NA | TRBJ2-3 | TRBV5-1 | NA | CASSEGGASTDTQYF | TGCGCCAGCAGCGAAGGGGGGGCTAGCACAGATACGCAGTATTTT
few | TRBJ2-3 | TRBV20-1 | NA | CSARDLSREANTQYF | TGCAGTGCTAGAGATTTGAGCAGGGAAGCTAATACGCAGTATTTT
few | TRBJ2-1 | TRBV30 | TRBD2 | CAWSLAGQLQFF | TGTGCCTGGAGCTTAGCGGGCCAATTACAGTTCTTC
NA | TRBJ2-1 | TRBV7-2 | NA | CASSPSRDEQFF | TGTGCCAGCAGCCCGAGCCGCGATGAGCAGTTCTTC
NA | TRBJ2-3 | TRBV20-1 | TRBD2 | CSARVPTSGSSTDTQYF | TGCAGTGCTAGAGTCCCGACTAGCGGGAGTAGCACAGATACGCAGTATTTT
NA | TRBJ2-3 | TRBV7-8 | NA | CASSLGPLLSRTDTQYF | TGTGCCAGCAGCTTAGGTCCCCTCCTGTCTCGCACAGATACGCAGTATTTT
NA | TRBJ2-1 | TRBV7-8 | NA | CASSSRGPRGNEQFF | TGTGCCAGCAGCTCGAGGGGCCCTCGGGGCAATGAGCAGTTCTTC
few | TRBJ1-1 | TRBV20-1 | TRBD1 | CSVRDRGLNTEAFF | TGCAGTGTGCGGGACAGGGGCCTGAACACTGAAGCTTTCTTT
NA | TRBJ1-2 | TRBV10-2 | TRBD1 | CASSLGQGFGYTF | TGCGCCAGCAGTTTGGGACAGGGTTTCGGCTACACCTTC